This entry lists 8 T cell receptor beta chains sequenced from one sample in a study of long-term antiretroviral therapy in people with HIV. The assay, immunoSEQ v3.0, was run at survey level. The method was immunoSEQ multiplex PCR; TCRdb's version includes in-frame clones alone and lacks a portion of them. The sample records some 28,000 clones, 95% being singletons. Sequences were derived from unsorted PBMCs, sampled 5.3 years after starting antiretroviral therapy. The receptors were sampled from a man aged 50-60 years with HIV.

This chain links TRBV15 with TRBJ2-7; D is tentatively TRBD1 or TRBD2 (5 bases each). The CDR3 totals 14 residues. V dropped 1 base and J dropped 0 bases, with 7 bases sitting between them. Per germline, CDR1 LNHNV and CDR2 YYDKDF (reference sequence). CDR3 bases: TGTGCCACCAGCAGAGGGGGGTCCTCCTACGAGCAGTACTTC. It encodes CATSRGGSSYEQYF.

This clone appeared a single time. The chain carries TRBV6-1 and TRBJ2-5; the match to TRBD2 covers 9 bases. Germline values: CDR1 MNHNS, CDR2 SASEGT. V was pared by 8 bases and J by 6 bases, with 7 bases of the junction left unmatched. The CDR3 contains 13 residues. CDR3 amino acids: CASSASGVKTQYF. DNA of the CDR3: TGTGCCAGCTCGGCTAGCGGGGTGAAGACCCAGTACTTC.

This rearrangement joins TRBV9 to TRBJ1-1, with TRBD1 as a possible D gene (5 bases). V was clipped by 4 bases and J by 1 base, with 8 bases between them. CDR1 SGDLS and CDR2 YYNGEE come from the germline V gene. CDR3 size: 13 residues. The CDR3 bases are TGTGCCAGCAGCAGGGGTCGGAACACTGAAGCTTTCTTT. Translating gives CASSRGRNTEAFF.

V is TRBV7-8 and J is TRBJ2-3; no clear D. V was clipped by 6 bases and J by 3 bases, with 10 bases between them. The CDR3 is 13 amino acids. Germline CDR1 reads SGHVS; CDR2 reads FQNEAQ. DNA for the CDR3: TGTGCCAGCAGGTACTCAGTGACAGATACGCAGTATTTT. This sequence encodes CASRYSVTDTQYF. Complete variable domain (other parts from reference TRBV7-8 and TRBJ2-3): GAGVSQSPRYKVAKRGQDVALRCDPISGHVSLFWYQQALGQGPEFLTYFQNEAQLDKSGLPSDRFFAERPEGSVSTLKIQRTQQEDSAVYLCASRYSVTDTQYFGPGTRLTVL.

This chain uses TRBV19 with TRBJ1-1, with 7 bases matching TRBD1. Germline V CDR1 and CDR2: LNHDA, SQIVND (reference sequence). V shed 3 bases, J shed 6 bases, and the junction held 1 base outside the gene matches. CDR3 length: 12 residues. The DNA of the CDR3 is TGTGCCAGTAGTATCACAGGGGCTGAAGCTTTCTTT. Its translation: CASSITGAEAFF.

This chain connects TRBV11-2 to TRBJ1-4, with 10 bases aligning to TRBD1. Germline V gene lookup returns CDR1 SGHAT and CDR2 FQNNGV. The junction had 6 bases not matched to a gene; V was cut back by 6 bases and J by 8 bases. CDR3 size: 14 residues. In DNA form, the CDR3 reads TGTGCCAGCAGTTTAAGGGACAGGGGCGAAAAACTGTTTTTT. It encodes CASSLRDRGEKLFF. The variable domain in full, completed from reference TRBV11-2 and TRBJ1-4, reads EAGVAQSPRYKIIEKRQSVAFWCNPISGHATLYWYQQILGQGPKLLIQFQNNGVVDDSQLPKDRFSAERLKGVDSTLKIQPAKLEDSAVYLCASSLRDRGEKLFFGSGTQLSVL.

About this clone: Other DNA sequences in this sample translate to the same CDR3. This CDR3 reads CASSLGAGYEQYF. The DNA for the CDR3 is TGCGCCAGCAGCCTCGGGGCAGGGTACGAGCAGTACTTC. The chain recombines TRBV5-1 with TRBJ2-7; D is possibly TRBD1 or TRBD2 (5 bases each). V shed 4 bases and J shed 4 bases, with 12 bases lying between them. The CDR3 covers 13 residues. The V gene's germline CDR1 is SGHRS and CDR2 YFSETQ.

The chain joins TRBV29-1 to TRBJ2-5; 11 nucleotides match TRBD1. J lost 4 bases, V lost 7 bases, and 11 bases had no gene match. Looked up from germline, CDR1 is SQVTM and CDR2 is ANQGSEA. The CDR3 consists of 15 residues. The CDR3 is CSGRGQGVEGETQYF. The CDR3 DNA is TGCAGCGGCCGGGGACAGGGGGTGGAGGGAGAGACCCAGTACTTC.